The clone carrying this T cell receptor beta chain came up a few times. Combining a sample-barcoded 5' primer with a J-beta primer mix, a second PCR ran for about 6 to 12 cycles. TCRdb re-called the 5' RACE reads with MiXCR, one entry per CDR3 protein. The table lists some 1,800,000 distinct CDR3 sequences, around 42% of them singletons. The data belong to a study of blood T cells in healthy people across ages. The donors, healthy Caucasians from Russia, were aged 6 to 90. The sequencing sample was made of blood. This receptor was obtained from a human donor in good health.

Here the CDR3 reads CASTEGQTGEACEQYF. CDR3 DNA sequence: TGTGCCAGCACAGAGGGGCAAACAGGGGAGGCGTGCGAGCAGTACTTC. V and J are TRBV28 and TRBJ2-4, with a weak D call TRBD1 (7 bases). TRBJ2-7 explains the end of the DNA better; the J call may be wrong. The CDR3 length is 16 residues. Germline CDR1 and CDR2: MDHEN and SYDVKM.